This T cell receptor (beta chain) was documented in a study of blood T cell repertoires in COVID-19. Study-wide context: COVID-19 samples, acute and convalescent, were from the United States, Italy and Spain. T cells, B-cell-depleted T cells, or PBMCs supplied cDNA or gDNA.

This CDR3 has 15 amino acids. Trimming left V 0 bases short and J 2 bases short, with 10 bases between. The germline V gene encodes CDR1 MNHNS and CDR2 SASEGT. Study processing details: Quantification of nucleated cells was approximated via reference gene primer amplification. The protocol was immunoSEQ multiplex PCR, while the TCRdb copy is restricted to in-frame clones and leaves out a portion. V, J and clone size are taken as reported in that table, and D and trimming were inferred from the DNA itself. The repertoire consists of about 330,000 clones, with 70% to 90% occurring once and the leading ten covering under 8%.

This chain uses TRBV6-1 with TRBJ1-2; D not resolved. This receptor was identified in a man aged 18 to 35 who had recovered from COVID-19. The sequencing input was peripheral blood. CDR3 DNA sequence: TGTGCCAGCAGTGAAGCGGTTGGGCGAAACTATGGCTACACCTTC. This sequence encodes CASSEAVGRNYGYTF.